A selection of T cell receptor beta chains follows, all from one sample in a study of blood T cells in healthy people across ages. TCRdb ran MiXCR on the 5' RACE reads and lists one entry per CDR3 protein. The sample shows 700,000 to 900,000 distinct CDR3 sequences, roughly 50% of them seen only once. The source material was blood. These receptors originate from an elderly man in good health. Each CDR3 is given with its conserved first and last residue. Fields, in order: D gene, J gene, V gene, CDR3 length, clone size, CDR3 DNA, CDR3 protein. The D gene is left open where the match is weak. Expanded clones are given a class, and other clones once, few, many or no size at all.

d_gene: TRBD1
j_gene: TRBJ2-5
v_gene: TRBV7-9
len: 15
abundance: few
CDR3nt: TGTGCCAGCAGCCCACCGTGGACAGGCGAAGAGACCCAGTACTTC
CDR3aa: CASSPPWTGEETQYF

d_gene: TRBD2
j_gene: TRBJ2-2
v_gene: TRBV20-1
len: 18
abundance: -
CDR3nt: TGCAGTGCTAGAGGACTAGCGGGAACCCTCGCGAACACCGGGGAGCTGTTTTTT
CDR3aa: CSARGLAGTLANTGELFF

d_gene: TRBD1
j_gene: TRBJ1-2
v_gene: TRBV20-1
len: 15
abundance: few
CDR3nt: TGCAGTGCTAGAGGGGACAGGGGGCTTAACTATGGCTACACCTTC
CDR3aa: CSARGDRGLNYGYTF

d_gene: TRBD1
j_gene: TRBJ1-2
v_gene: TRBV3-1
len: 15
abundance: few
CDR3nt: TGTGCCAGCAGCCAAGAAGGGGACAGGGAGGGCGGCTACACCTTC
CDR3aa: CASSQEGDREGGYTF

d_gene: -
j_gene: TRBJ2-5
v_gene: TRBV7-3
len: 15
abundance: -
CDR3nt: TGTGCCAGCAGCAACAACGGTGTAGGTAAAGAGACCCAGTACTTC
CDR3aa: CASSNNGVGKETQYF

d_gene: -
j_gene: TRBJ1-1
v_gene: TRBV29-1
len: 12
abundance: once
CDR3nt: TGCAGCGTTCTCCCTCGGGACACTGAAGCTTTCTTT
CDR3aa: CSVLPRDTEAFF

d_gene: TRBD2
j_gene: TRBJ2-1
v_gene: TRBV24-1
len: 16
abundance: -
CDR3nt: TGTGCCACCAGTGATTTGGGGACTAGCGGAAAGGATGAGCAGTTCTTC
CDR3aa: CATSDLGTSGKDEQFF

d_gene: -
j_gene: TRBJ1-6
v_gene: TRBV6-5
len: 15
abundance: once
CDR3nt: TGTGCCAGCAGTTATTGGACGGGCAACAATTCACCCCTCCACTTT
CDR3aa: CASSYWTGNNSPLHF

d_gene: -
j_gene: TRBJ2-4
v_gene: TRBV29-1
len: 16
abundance: few
CDR3nt: TGCAGCGTTGAAATCGGAGGGGCGTGGGCCAAAAACATTCAGTACTTC
CDR3aa: CSVEIGGAWAKNIQYF

d_gene: -
j_gene: TRBJ1-4
v_gene: TRBV7-2
len: 15
abundance: -
CDR3nt: TGTGCCAGCAGCTTAAAAAAGGCAACTAATGAAAAACTGTTTTTT
CDR3aa: CASSLKKATNEKLFF

d_gene: -
j_gene: TRBJ2-5
v_gene: TRBV11-2
len: 14
abundance: once
CDR3nt: TGTGCCAGCAGCGATCCCGGGGGAAAAGAGACCCAGTACTTC
CDR3aa: CASSDPGGKETQYF

d_gene: TRBD2
j_gene: TRBJ2-3
v_gene: TRBV20-1
len: 14
abundance: few
CDR3nt: TGCAGTGCCAAGTCAGCGGGGACCACAGATACGCAGTATTTT
CDR3aa: CSAKSAGTTDTQYF

d_gene: -
j_gene: TRBJ2-5
v_gene: TRBV13
len: 14
abundance: -
CDR3nt: TGTGCCAGCAGCACCCGGCAGGGCCAAGAGACCCAGTACTTC
CDR3aa: CASSTRQGQETQYF

d_gene: -
j_gene: TRBJ2-1
v_gene: TRBV7-3
len: 15
abundance: once
CDR3nt: TGTGCCAGCAGCGACACCTCCTTCTCCTACGATGAGCAGTTCTTC
CDR3aa: CASSDTSFSYDEQFF

d_gene: TRBD2
j_gene: TRBJ2-7
v_gene: TRBV9
len: 15
abundance: -
CDR3nt: TGTGCCAGCAGTGCCCCCGGGACTAGCATCTACGAGCAGTACTTC
CDR3aa: CASSAPGTSIYEQYF

d_gene: TRBD2
j_gene: TRBJ2-7
v_gene: TRBV4-1
len: 16
abundance: -
CDR3nt: TGCGCCAGCAGCGGGCTAGCGGGGACCCGAGCGTACGAGCAGTACTTC
CDR3aa: CASSGLAGTRAYEQYF

d_gene: -
j_gene: TRBJ1-1
v_gene: TRBV11-2
len: 11
abundance: few
CDR3nt: TGTGCCAGCAGTCGTGGAGCTGAAGCTTTCTTT
CDR3aa: CASSRGAEAFF

d_gene: TRBD2
j_gene: TRBJ2-5
v_gene: TRBV6-6
len: 15
abundance: few
CDR3nt: TGTGCCAGCAGCCCCATCAGGGCGGGGGTAGAGACCCAGTACTTC
CDR3aa: CASSPIRAGVETQYF

d_gene: TRBD1
j_gene: TRBJ2-7
v_gene: TRBV20-1
len: 17
abundance: -
CDR3nt: TGCAGTGCTAGACCATTAAGAACGGGACAGGGGTTCAACGAGCAGTACTTC
CDR3aa: CSARPLRTGQGFNEQYF

d_gene: -
j_gene: TRBJ2-3
v_gene: TRBV6-6
len: 14
abundance: few
CDR3nt: TGTGCCAGCAGTTACGCTAGCCCGACAGATACGCAGTATTTT
CDR3aa: CASSYASPTDTQYF

d_gene: -
j_gene: TRBJ2-3
v_gene: TRBV7-9
len: 14
abundance: -
CDR3nt: TGTGCCAGCAGCTTGGAGGGCGGAAGCAGATACGCGTATTTT
CDR3aa: CASSLEGGSRYAYF

d_gene: -
j_gene: TRBJ1-1
v_gene: TRBV6-5
len: 11
abundance: -
CDR3nt: TGTGCCAGCAGATCCGGGGCTGAAGCTTTCTTT
CDR3aa: CASRSGAEAFF

d_gene: -
j_gene: TRBJ2-5
v_gene: TRBV27
len: 15
abundance: few
CDR3nt: TGTGCCAGCAGTTCAGGACAGAAGTACCAAGAGACCCAGTACTTC
CDR3aa: CASSSGQKYQETQYF

d_gene: TRBD1
j_gene: TRBJ2-1
v_gene: TRBV5-1
len: 16
abundance: -
CDR3nt: TGCGCCAGCAGCTTTTTGCGGACAGGATCCTACAATGAGCAGTTCTTC
CDR3aa: CASSFLRTGSYNEQFF

d_gene: TRBD1
j_gene: TRBJ1-1
v_gene: TRBV10-3
len: 16
abundance: -
CDR3nt: TGTGCCATCACCCGGGACAGGGGGTTAGATAACACTGAAGCTTTCTTT
CDR3aa: CAITRDRGLDNTEAFF

d_gene: -
j_gene: TRBJ2-7
v_gene: TRBV20-1
len: 13
abundance: few
CDR3nt: TGCAGTGCTAGCGGGAGTGGGGCCTACGAGCAGTACTTC
CDR3aa: CSASGSGAYEQYF

d_gene: -
j_gene: TRBJ2-1
v_gene: TRBV18
len: 17
abundance: -
CDR3nt: TGTGCCAGCTCACCACTTTCGGGCCCTGGCTCCTACAATGAGCAGTTCTTC
CDR3aa: CASSPLSGPGSYNEQFF

d_gene: TRBD2
j_gene: TRBJ2-5
v_gene: TRBV5-5
len: 15
abundance: -
CDR3nt: TGTGCCAGCAGCTTGGACTTCCGGGCTCCGGGGGGGCAGTACTTC
CDR3aa: CASSLDFRAPGGQYF

d_gene: -
j_gene: TRBJ2-6
v_gene: TRBV2
len: 10
abundance: -
CDR3nt: TGTGCCAGCAGTGAGGACGTCCTGACTTTC
CDR3aa: CASSEDVLTF

d_gene: -
j_gene: TRBJ1-2
v_gene: TRBV29-1
len: 12
abundance: -
CDR3nt: TGCAGCGTTGACTCGGGAGGGGATGGCTACACCTTC
CDR3aa: CSVDSGGDGYTF

d_gene: -
j_gene: TRBJ2-5
v_gene: TRBV25-1
len: 13
abundance: many
CDR3nt: TGTGCCAGCAGTGAATACTACCAAGAGACCCAGTACTTC
CDR3aa: CASSEYYQETQYF

d_gene: -
j_gene: TRBJ1-2
v_gene: TRBV5-5
len: 15
abundance: -
CDR3nt: TGTGCCAGCAGCTTGGGGGCTGCGTCCTACTATGGCTACACCTTC
CDR3aa: CASSLGAASYYGYTF

d_gene: -
j_gene: TRBJ1-2
v_gene: TRBV28
len: 11
abundance: once
CDR3nt: TGTGCCAGCAGCCCCGGGAGGAGCTACACCTTC
CDR3aa: CASSPGRSYTF

d_gene: -
j_gene: TRBJ2-7
v_gene: TRBV24-1
len: 13
abundance: -
CDR3nt: TGTGCCACCAGTGACGGACAGTACAATGAGCAGTACTTC
CDR3aa: CATSDGQYNEQYF

d_gene: -
j_gene: TRBJ2-4
v_gene: TRBV7-9
len: 17
abundance: -
CDR3nt: TGTGCCAGCAGCCCAGCGGGGACAGGTCTAGCCAAAAACATTCAGTACTTC
CDR3aa: CASSPAGTGLAKNIQYF

d_gene: TRBD2
j_gene: TRBJ2-1
v_gene: TRBV6-2/TRBV6-3
len: 17
abundance: -
CDR3nt: TGTGCCAGCGGCCACCTTGGTAGAGCGGGAGATAATAATGAGCAGTTCTTC
CDR3aa: CASGHLGRAGDNNEQFF

d_gene: -
j_gene: TRBJ1-5
v_gene: TRBV15
len: 13
abundance: -
CDR3nt: TGTGCCACCAGCAGAGATCTACGTGTTTCCCAGCATTTT
CDR3aa: CATSRDLRVSQHF

d_gene: TRBD1
j_gene: TRBJ2-1
v_gene: TRBV25-1
len: 15
abundance: few
CDR3nt: TGTGCCAGCAGCTACCCAGGGGGTGGCTACAATGAGCAGTTCTTC
CDR3aa: CASSYPGGGYNEQFF

d_gene: -
j_gene: TRBJ1-6
v_gene: TRBV28
len: 15
abundance: -
CDR3nt: TGTGCCAGCAGTTTCGGACAGACCTATGGTTCACCCCTCCACTTT
CDR3aa: CASSFGQTYGSPLHF

d_gene: -
j_gene: TRBJ2-4
v_gene: TRBV5-1
len: 14
abundance: -
CDR3nt: TGCGCCAGCAGACTCACCGGGCCCGGGAACATTCAGTACTTC
CDR3aa: CASRLTGPGNIQYF

d_gene: -
j_gene: TRBJ2-6
v_gene: TRBV3-1
len: 16
abundance: few
CDR3nt: TGTGCCAGCAGCCAAGCGTTAAGCTCTGGGGCCAACGTCCTGACTTTC
CDR3aa: CASSQALSSGANVLTF

d_gene: TRBD2
j_gene: TRBJ2-7
v_gene: TRBV5-1
len: 16
abundance: -
CDR3nt: TGCGCCAGCAGCTTGCTAGCGGGCCCCTCCTACAATGAGCAGTACTTC
CDR3aa: CASSLLAGPSYNEQYF

d_gene: TRBD1
j_gene: TRBJ2-5
v_gene: TRBV24-1
len: 17
abundance: -
CDR3nt: TGTGCCACCAGCGATTTCTTGGGACAGGGGTACCAAGAGACCCAGTACTTC
CDR3aa: CATSDFLGQGYQETQYF

d_gene: -
j_gene: TRBJ1-1
v_gene: TRBV30
len: 14
abundance: -
CDR3nt: TGTGCCTGGAGTGTAAGGGGGAGAAACACTGAAGCTTTCTTT
CDR3aa: CAWSVRGRNTEAFF

d_gene: -
j_gene: TRBJ1-2
v_gene: TRBV15
len: 15
abundance: -
CDR3nt: TGTGCCACCAGCAGAGATTTGGAGGGTGGGGATGGCTACACCTTC
CDR3aa: CATSRDLEGGDGYTF